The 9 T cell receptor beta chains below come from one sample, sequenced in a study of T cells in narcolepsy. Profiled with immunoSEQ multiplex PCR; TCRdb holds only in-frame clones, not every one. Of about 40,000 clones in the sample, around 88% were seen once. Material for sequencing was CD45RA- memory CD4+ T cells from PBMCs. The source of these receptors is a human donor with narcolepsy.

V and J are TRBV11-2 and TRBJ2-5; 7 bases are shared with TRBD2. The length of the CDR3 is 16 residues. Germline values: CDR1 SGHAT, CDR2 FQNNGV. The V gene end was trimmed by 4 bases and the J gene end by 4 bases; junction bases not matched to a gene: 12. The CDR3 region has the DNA TGTGCCAGCAGCTCCATTACGGGCGGGGGAGGAGAGACCCAGTACTTC. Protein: CASSSITGGGGETQYF.

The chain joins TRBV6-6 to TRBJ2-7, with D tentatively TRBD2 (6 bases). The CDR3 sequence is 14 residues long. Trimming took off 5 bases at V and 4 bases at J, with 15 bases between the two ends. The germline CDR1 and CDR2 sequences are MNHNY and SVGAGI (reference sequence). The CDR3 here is CASSPGTSKYEQYF. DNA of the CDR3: TGTGCCAGCAGTCCCGGTACTAGCAAGTACGAGCAGTACTTC.

The CDR3 nucleotides read TGTGCCAGCAGCTTGGTCGGAATCAACACCGGGGAGCTGTTTTTT. Its translation is CASSLVGINTGELFF. The chain combines TRBV5-4 with TRBJ2-2; the D is unclear. V lost 0 bases, J lost 2 bases, and 8 bases lay in between. The CDR3 has 15 amino acids. The V gene's germline CDR1 is SGHNT and CDR2 YYREEE (reference sequence).

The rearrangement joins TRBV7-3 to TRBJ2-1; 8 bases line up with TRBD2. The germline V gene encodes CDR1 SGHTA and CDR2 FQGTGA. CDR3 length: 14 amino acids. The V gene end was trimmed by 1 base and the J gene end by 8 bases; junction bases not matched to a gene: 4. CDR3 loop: CASSLMSGRDEQFF. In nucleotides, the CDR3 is TGTGCCAGCAGCTTAATGAGCGGGAGAGATGAGCAGTTCTTC.

The CDR3 spells CASSAREGTEKLFF. CDR3 nucleotide sequence: TGTGCCAGCAGCGCCCGAGAGGGGACTGAAAAACTGTTTTTT. The chain combines TRBV9 with TRBJ1-4; tentatively, D is TRBD1 (5 bases). Germline-derived CDR1 and CDR2 are SGDLS and YYNGEE. Deletions cut 3 bases from V and 7 bases from J, with 13 bases between. This CDR3 region has 14 residues.

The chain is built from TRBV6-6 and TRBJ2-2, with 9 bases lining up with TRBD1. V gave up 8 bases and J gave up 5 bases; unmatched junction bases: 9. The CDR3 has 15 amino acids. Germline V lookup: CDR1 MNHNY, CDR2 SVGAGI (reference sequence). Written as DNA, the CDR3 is TGTGCCAGCCACTATCGGGACAGGGCGACCGGGGAGCTGTTTTTT. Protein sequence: CASHYRDRATGELFF.

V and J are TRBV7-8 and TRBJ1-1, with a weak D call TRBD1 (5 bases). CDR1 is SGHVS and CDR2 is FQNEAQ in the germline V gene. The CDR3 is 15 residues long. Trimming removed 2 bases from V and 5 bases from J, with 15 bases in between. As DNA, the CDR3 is TGTGCCAGCAGCTTAATTGGCAGGGCGGGGACTGAAGCTTTCTTT. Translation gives CASSLIGRAGTEAFF.

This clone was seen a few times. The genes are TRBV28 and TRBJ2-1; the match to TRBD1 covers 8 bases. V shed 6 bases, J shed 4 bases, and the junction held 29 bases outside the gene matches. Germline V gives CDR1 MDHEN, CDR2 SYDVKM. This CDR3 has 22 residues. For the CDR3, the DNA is TGTGCCAGCAGGCCCATCCACTACCGGGACAGGAATATACGGGTAGGGTACAATGAGCAGTTCTTC. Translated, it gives CASRPIHYRDRNIRVGYNEQFF.

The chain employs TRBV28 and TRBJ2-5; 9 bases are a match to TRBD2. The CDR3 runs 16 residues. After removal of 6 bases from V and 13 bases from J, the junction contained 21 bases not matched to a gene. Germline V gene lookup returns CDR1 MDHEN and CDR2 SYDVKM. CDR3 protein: CASSATLVSGGSLRYF. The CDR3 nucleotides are TGTGCCAGCAGCGCCACTCTAGTGAGCGGGGGGTCCCTCCGGTACTTC.